This is a list of T cell receptor beta chains from one sample in a study of blood T cell repertoires in COVID-19. Sequencing was performed with immunoSEQ multiplex PCR; in TCRdb, only in-frame clones are kept and a portion is missing. The sample includes about 140,000 clones, almost 85% of them seen just once. Sequencing was done on a sample of PBMCs or T cells enriched from blood (not recorded which). Receptors were obtained from a woman between 45 and 60 years old with acute COVID-19. CDR3s include the opening cysteine and the closing phenylalanine or tryptophan. A D gene is named only where the DNA matches it firmly. Not every row has a clone size; where given, it reads once, few, many or a size class.

d_gene | j_gene | len | v_gene | abundance | CDR3aa | CDR3nt
NA | TRBJ1-3 | 14 | TRBV3-1/TRBV3-2 | NA | CASSRQRTGNTIYF | TGTGCCAGCAGCCGCCAGAGGACTGGAAACACCATATATTTT
TRBD1 | TRBJ1-4 | 17 | TRBV25-1 | NA | CASSVPDRGGNNEKLFF | TGTGCCAGCAGTGTTCCGGACAGGGGTGGAAATAATGAAAAACTGTTTTTT
NA | TRBJ1-2 | 15 | TRBV27 | NA | CASSSNPDNNYGYTF | TGTGCCAGCAGTTCCAATCCCGACAACAACTATGGCTACACCTTC
NA | TRBJ2-7 | 13 | TRBV5-1 | NA | CASSFTGLREQYF | TGCGCCAGCAGCTTTACAGGGTTGCGCGAGCAGTACTTC
NA | TRBJ1-1 | 12 | TRBV29-1 | NA | CSVVRGSFEAFF | TGCAGCGTTGTGCGGGGGTCCTTTGAAGCTTTCTTT
NA | TRBJ2-7 | 13 | TRBV7-2 | few | CASSLPLSYEQYF | TGTGCCAGCAGCTTACCCCTATCCTACGAGCAGTACTTC
NA | TRBJ1-3 | 12 | TRBV23-1 | NA | CASSPKRDTIYF | TGCGCCAGCAGCCCGAAACGGGACACCATATATTTT
TRBD1 | TRBJ1-2 | 14 | TRBV30 | NA | CAWSEQGVNYGYTF | TGTGCCTGGAGTGAACAGGGGGTAAACTATGGCTACACCTTC
TRBD2 | TRBJ2-2 | 16 | TRBV27 | NA | CASSFIPGRGSGELFF | TGTGCCAGCAGTTTTATTCCCGGGAGGGGGTCCGGGGAGCTGTTTTTT
NA | TRBJ1-3 | 13 | TRBV2 | NA | CASLQGTGNTIYF | TGTGCCAGCCTTCAGGGTACTGGAAACACCATATATTTT
NA | TRBJ1-3 | 13 | TRBV10-3 | NA | CAISESERNTIYF | TGTGCCATCAGTGAGTCCGAGAGAAACACCATATATTTT
NA | TRBJ1-1 | 15 | TRBV9 | NA | CASSVGRGRNAEAFF | TGTGCCAGCAGCGTAGGTAGGGGCCGGAATGCTGAAGCTTTCTTT
TRBD2 | TRBJ2-7 | 17 | TRBV4-2 | NA | CASSQELAGASLHEQYF | TGTGCCAGCAGCCAAGAACTAGCGGGAGCTTCCCTCCACGAGCAGTACTTC
TRBD2 | TRBJ2-3 | 18 | TRBV12-5 | NA | CASGFTSGKSRRTDTQYF | TGTGCTAGTGGTTTTACTAGCGGGAAATCCCGACGCACAGATACGCAGTATTTT
NA | TRBJ2-1 | 13 | TRBV29-1 | NA | CSPGVQLGGEQFF | TGCAGTCCCGGGGTCCAATTAGGTGGTGAGCAGTTCTTC
TRBD1 | TRBJ1-3 | 14 | TRBV5-1 | NA | CASSKGQGTDTIYF | TGCGCCAGCAGTAAAGGACAGGGCACGGACACCATATATTTT
TRBD1 | TRBJ2-1 | 14 | TRBV6-1 | NA | CASSEQGEHNEQFF | TGTGCCAGCAGTGAACAGGGGGAACACAATGAGCAGTTCTTC
NA | TRBJ1-4 | 14 | TRBV7-9 | NA | CAGQRVGTNEKLFF | TGTGCCGGCCAACGTGTCGGGACTAATGAAAAACTGTTTTTT
TRBD2 | TRBJ2-7 | 16 | TRBV5-4 | NA | CASSPETSGNPYEQYF | TGTGCCAGCAGCCCTGAGACTAGCGGGAATCCCTACGAGCAGTACTTC
TRBD1 | TRBJ1-6 | 15 | TRBV14 | once | CASSQDGRGNSPLHF | TGTGCCAGCAGCCAAGATGGCAGGGGGAATTCACCCCTCCACTTT
NA | TRBJ2-5 | 17 | TRBV5-1 | NA | CASSPGGWAGVRETQYF | TGCGCCAGCAGCCCGGGTGGCTGGGCAGGGGTTAGGGAGACCCAGTACTTC
NA | TRBJ1-2 | 13 | TRBV7-9 | NA | CASSLEEGRGYTF | TGTGCCAGCAGCTTAGAGGAGGGCCGAGGCTACACCTTC
TRBD2 | TRBJ2-1 | 15 | TRBV5-5 | once | CASSRVLAGKNEQFF | TGTGCCAGCAGCAGAGTACTAGCGGGTAAAAATGAGCAGTTCTTC
NA | TRBJ1-1 | 14 | TRBV5-1 | NA | CASSFRTTDTEAFF | TGCGCCAGCAGCTTTCGGACAACAGACACTGAAGCTTTCTTT
NA | TRBJ1-1 | 11 | TRBV9 | NA | CASSPVTEAFF | TGTGCCAGCAGCCCCGTAACTGAAGCTTTCTTT
NA | TRBJ1-2 | 14 | TRBV5-4 | NA | CASSTYATNYGYTF | TGTGCCAGCAGCACCTACGCTACTAACTATGGCTACACCTTC
NA | TRBJ2-3 | 16 | TRBV4-1 | few | CASSQRGTPSTDTQYF | TGCGCCAGCAGCCAACGCGGGACCCCTAGCACAGATACGCAGTATTTT
TRBD1 | TRBJ2-7 | 13 | TRBV7-2 | NA | CASSFGQGYEQYF | TGTGCCAGCAGCTTCGGACAGGGCTACGAGCAGTACTTC
NA | TRBJ2-7 | 15 | TRBV6-6 | NA | CASSYPVAGEDEQYF | TGTGCCAGCAGTTACCCTGTGGCCGGCGAGGACGAGCAGTACTTC
NA | TRBJ2-5 | 12 | TRBV11-2 | NA | CASSLGRETQYF | TGTGCCAGCAGCTTAGGCCGGGAGACCCAGTACTTC
NA | TRBJ2-4 | 17 | TRBV18 | once | CASSPGDKILAKNIQYF | TGTGCCAGCTCACCAGGGGACAAAATATTAGCCAAAAACATTCAGTACTTC
NA | TRBJ1-1 | 14 | TRBV11-3 | NA | CASSTATANTEAFF | TGTGCCAGCAGCACAGCGACAGCGAACACTGAAGCTTTCTTT
NA | TRBJ2-7 | 12 | TRBV6-5 | NA | CASSQGTYEQYF | TGTGCCAGCAGTCAGGGCACCTACGAGCAGTACTTC
TRBD1 | TRBJ2-7 | 16 | TRBV4-3 | NA | CASSQGFGTGTYEQYF | TGCGCCAGCAGCCAAGGTTTCGGGACAGGGACCTACGAGCAGTACTTC
TRBD2 | TRBJ2-3 | 15 | TRBV29-1 | NA | CSVGTSGAQGDTQYF | TGCAGCGTTGGGACTAGCGGGGCCCAGGGAGATACGCAGTATTTT
TRBD2 | TRBJ2-1 | 17 | TRBV3-1/TRBV3-2 | NA | CASSQDAASGSYNEQFF | TGTGCCAGCAGCCAAGATGCAGCTAGCGGTTCCTACAATGAGCAGTTCTTC
TRBD2 | TRBJ2-3 | 18 | TRBV4-2 | NA | CASSQIGLAGGAGDTQYF | TGTGCCAGCAGCCAGATTGGACTAGCGGGGGGCGCGGGAGATACGCAGTATTTT
NA | TRBJ1-2 | 12 | TRBV9 | NA | CASSALGYGYTF | TGTGCCAGCAGCGCCCTAGGCTATGGCTACACCTTC
TRBD1 | TRBJ2-2 | 16 | TRBV5-4 | NA | CASSLRTGGYTGELFF | TGTGCCAGCAGCTTGCGGACAGGGGGATACACCGGGGAGCTGTTTTTT